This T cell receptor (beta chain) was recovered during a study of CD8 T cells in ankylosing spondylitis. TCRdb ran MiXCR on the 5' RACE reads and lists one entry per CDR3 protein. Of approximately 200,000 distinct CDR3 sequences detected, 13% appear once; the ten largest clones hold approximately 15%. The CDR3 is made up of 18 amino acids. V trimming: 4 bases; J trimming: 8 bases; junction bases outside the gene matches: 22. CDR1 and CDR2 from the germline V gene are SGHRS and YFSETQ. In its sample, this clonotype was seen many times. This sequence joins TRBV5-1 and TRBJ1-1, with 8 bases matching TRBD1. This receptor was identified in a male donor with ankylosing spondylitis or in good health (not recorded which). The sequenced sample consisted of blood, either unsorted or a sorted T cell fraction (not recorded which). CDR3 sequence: CASSPDHGQGSPTEEAFF. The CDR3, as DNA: TGCGCCAGCAGCCCCGACCACGGACAGGGTAGCCCGACGGAAGAAGCTTTCTTT.